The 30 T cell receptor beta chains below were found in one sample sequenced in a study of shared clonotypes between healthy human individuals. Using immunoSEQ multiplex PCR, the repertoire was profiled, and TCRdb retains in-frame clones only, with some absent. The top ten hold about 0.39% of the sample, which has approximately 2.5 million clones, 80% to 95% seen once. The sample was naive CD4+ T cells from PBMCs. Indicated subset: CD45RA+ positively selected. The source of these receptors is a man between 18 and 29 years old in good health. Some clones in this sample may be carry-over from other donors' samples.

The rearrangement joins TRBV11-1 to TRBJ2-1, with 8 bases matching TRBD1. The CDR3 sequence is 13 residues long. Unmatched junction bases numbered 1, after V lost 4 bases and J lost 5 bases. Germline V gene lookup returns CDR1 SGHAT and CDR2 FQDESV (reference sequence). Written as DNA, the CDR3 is TGTGCCAGCAGCTGGGACAGGAACAATGAGCAGTTCTTC. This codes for CASSWDRNNEQFF.

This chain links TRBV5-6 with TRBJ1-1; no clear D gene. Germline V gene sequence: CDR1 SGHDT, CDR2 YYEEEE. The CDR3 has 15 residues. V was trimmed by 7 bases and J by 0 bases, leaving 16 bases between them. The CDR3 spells CASGPSLVVNTEAFF. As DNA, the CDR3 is TGTGCCAGCGGCCCCTCGCTAGTAGTGAACACTGAAGCTTTCTTT.

CDR3 residues: CASSSWDSRTSGRGETQYF. The CDR3, as DNA: TGTGCCAGCAGCTCATGGGACTCCAGGACTAGCGGCAGAGGGGAGACCCAGTACTTC. This chain connects TRBV7-9 to TRBJ2-5, with 10 bases lining up with TRBD2. Germline V gene sequence: CDR1 SEHNR, CDR2 FQNEAQ (reference sequence). With 4 bases clipped from V and 5 bases from J, the junction kept 19 bases outside the gene matches. The CDR3 covers 19 residues.

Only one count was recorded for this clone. The CDR3 is CASSHKREGTGNTGELFF. The DNA for the CDR3 is TGCGCCAGCAGCCACAAAAGGGAGGGGACAGGGAACACCGGGGAGCTGTTTTTT. V is TRBV4-1 and J is TRBJ2-2; the D gene is possibly TRBD1 (8 bases). The CDR3 has 18 amino acids. Trimming took off 3 bases at V and 1 base at J, with 18 bases between the two ends. CDR1 MGHRA and CDR2 YSYEKL come from the germline V gene.

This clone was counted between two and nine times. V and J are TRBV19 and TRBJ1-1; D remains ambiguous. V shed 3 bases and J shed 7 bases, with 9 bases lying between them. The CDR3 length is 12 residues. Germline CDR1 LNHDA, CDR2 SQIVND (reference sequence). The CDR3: CASSMVQFEAFF. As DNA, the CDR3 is TGTGCCAGTAGTATGGTCCAGTTTGAAGCTTTCTTT.

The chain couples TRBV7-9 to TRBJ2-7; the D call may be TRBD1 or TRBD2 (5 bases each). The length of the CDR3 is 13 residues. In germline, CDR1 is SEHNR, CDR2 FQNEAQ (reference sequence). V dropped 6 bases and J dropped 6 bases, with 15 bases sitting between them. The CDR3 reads CASRWGSGSEQYF. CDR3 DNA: TGTGCCAGCAGGTGGGGCTCGGGAAGCGAGCAGTACTTC.

The CDR3 reads CASSLAGQGWETQYF. CDR3 nucleotides: TGTGCCAGCAGCTTAGCAGGACAGGGATGGGAGACCCAGTACTTC. The chain joins TRBV7-8 to TRBJ2-5; 8 bases align to TRBD1. Trimming removed 0 bases from V and 5 bases from J; junction bases left unmatched: 5. There are 15 residues in the CDR3. Germline lookup yields CDR1 SGHVS and CDR2 FQNEAQ.

The CDR3 DNA follows: TGTGCCAGCTCACCAGGAGCCACTGAGGAGACCCAGTACTTC. It is translated as CASSPGATEETQYF. The rearrangement uses TRBV18 and TRBJ2-5; D gene unclear. The ends were cut back, 2 bases at V and 5 bases at J, with 12 bases in the middle. The CDR3 is made up of 14 amino acids. Germline V CDR1 and CDR2: KGHSH, LQKENI.

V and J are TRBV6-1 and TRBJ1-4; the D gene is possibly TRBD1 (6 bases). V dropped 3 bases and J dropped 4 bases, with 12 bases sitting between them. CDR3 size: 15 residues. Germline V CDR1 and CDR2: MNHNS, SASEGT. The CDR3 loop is CASSEYRALNEKLFF. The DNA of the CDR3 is TGTGCCAGCAGTGAGTACAGGGCCCTTAATGAAAAACTGTTTTTT.

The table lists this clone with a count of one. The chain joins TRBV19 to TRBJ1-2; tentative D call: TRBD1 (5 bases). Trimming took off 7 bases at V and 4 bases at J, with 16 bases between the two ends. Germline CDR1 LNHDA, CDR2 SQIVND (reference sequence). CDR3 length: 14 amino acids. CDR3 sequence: CASIGPPGVYGYTF. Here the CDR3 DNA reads TGTGCCAGTATAGGTCCGCCGGGGGTCTATGGCTACACCTTC.

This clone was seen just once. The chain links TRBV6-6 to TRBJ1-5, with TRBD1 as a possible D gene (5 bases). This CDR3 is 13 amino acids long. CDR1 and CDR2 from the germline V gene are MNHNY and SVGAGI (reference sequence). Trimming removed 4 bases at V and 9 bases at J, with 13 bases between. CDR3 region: CASSSGDLGPQHF. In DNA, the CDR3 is TGTGCCAGCAGTTCCGGGGACCTAGGGCCCCAGCATTTT.

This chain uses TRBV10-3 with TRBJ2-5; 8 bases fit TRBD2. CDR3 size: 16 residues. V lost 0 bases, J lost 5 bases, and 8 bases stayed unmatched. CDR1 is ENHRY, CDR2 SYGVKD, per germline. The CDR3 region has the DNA TGTGCCATCAGTGAGTCAGGAGCGGGAGTTATGGAGACCCAGTACTTC. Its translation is CAISESGAGVMETQYF.

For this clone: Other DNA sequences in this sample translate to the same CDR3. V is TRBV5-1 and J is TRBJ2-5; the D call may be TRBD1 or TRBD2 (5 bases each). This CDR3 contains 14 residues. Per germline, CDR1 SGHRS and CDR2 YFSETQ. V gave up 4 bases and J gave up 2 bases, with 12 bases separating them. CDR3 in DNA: TGCGCCAGCAGCACCGGGACGGTACAAGAGACCCAGTACTTC. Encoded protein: CASSTGTVQETQYF.

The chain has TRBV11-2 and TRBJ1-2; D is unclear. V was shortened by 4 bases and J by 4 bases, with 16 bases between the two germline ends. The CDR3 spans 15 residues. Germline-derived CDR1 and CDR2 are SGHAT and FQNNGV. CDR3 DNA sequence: TGTGCCAGCAGCTCCCAAGCCGGATTTTTCTATGGCTACACCTTC. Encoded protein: CASSSQAGFFYGYTF.

The CDR3: CASSSQGGNQPQHF. The DNA of the CDR3 is TGTGCCAGCAGCTCACAGGGTGGCAATCAGCCCCAGCATTTT. The rearrangement links TRBV2 to TRBJ1-5; D possibly corresponds to TRBD1 (6 bases). The CDR3 length is 14 residues. Germline V gene sequence: CDR1 SNHLY, CDR2 FYNNEI. Trimming took off 6 bases at V and 2 bases at J, with 11 bases between the two ends.

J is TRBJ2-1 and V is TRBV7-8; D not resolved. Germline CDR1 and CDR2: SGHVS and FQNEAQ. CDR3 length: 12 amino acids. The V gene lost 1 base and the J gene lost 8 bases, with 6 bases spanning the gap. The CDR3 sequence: CASSLVFDEQFF. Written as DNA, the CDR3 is TGTGCCAGCAGCTTAGTTTTCGATGAGCAGTTCTTC.

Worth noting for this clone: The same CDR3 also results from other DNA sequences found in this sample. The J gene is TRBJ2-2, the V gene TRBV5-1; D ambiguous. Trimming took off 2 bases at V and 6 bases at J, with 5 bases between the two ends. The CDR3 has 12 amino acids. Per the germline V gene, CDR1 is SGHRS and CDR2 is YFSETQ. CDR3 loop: CASSFTAGELFF. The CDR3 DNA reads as TGCGCCAGCAGCTTTACTGCCGGGGAGCTGTTTTTT. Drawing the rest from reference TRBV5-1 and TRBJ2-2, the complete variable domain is KAGVTQTPRYLIKTRGQQVTLSCSPISGHRSVSWYQQTPGQGLQFLFEYFSETQRNKGNFPGRFSGRQFSNSRSEMNVSTLELGDSALYLCASSFTAGELFFGEGSRLTVL.

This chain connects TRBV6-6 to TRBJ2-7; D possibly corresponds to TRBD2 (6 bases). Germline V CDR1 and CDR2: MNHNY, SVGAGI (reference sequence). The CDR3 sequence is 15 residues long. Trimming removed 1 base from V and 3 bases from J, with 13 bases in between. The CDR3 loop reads CASSYWTPGGYEQYF. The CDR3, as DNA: TGTGCCAGCAGTTACTGGACCCCCGGGGGCTACGAGCAGTACTTC.

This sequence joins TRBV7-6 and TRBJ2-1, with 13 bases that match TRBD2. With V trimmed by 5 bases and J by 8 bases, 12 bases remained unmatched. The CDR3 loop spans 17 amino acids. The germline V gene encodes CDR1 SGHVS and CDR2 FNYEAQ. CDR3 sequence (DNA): TGTGCCAGCAGCGCCACTTCGCGGACTAGCGGGAGCGATGAGCAGTTCTTC. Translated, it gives CASSATSRTSGSDEQFF.

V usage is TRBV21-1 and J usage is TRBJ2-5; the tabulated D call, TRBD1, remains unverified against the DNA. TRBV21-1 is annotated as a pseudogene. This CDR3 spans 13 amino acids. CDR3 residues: CASSKDSQETQYF. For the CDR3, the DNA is TGTGCCAGCAGCAAAGACAGTCAAGAGACCCAGTACTTC.

CDR3 region: CASSARGGQNTEAFF. The DNA for the CDR3 is TGCGCCAGCAGCGCCAGGGGGGGTCAGAACACTGAAGCTTTCTTT. J is TRBJ1-1 and V is TRBV5-1; TRBD1 aligns across 7 bases. Looked up from germline, CDR1 is SGHRS and CDR2 is YFSETQ. The CDR3 is made up of 15 amino acids. V lost 4 bases and J lost 1; bases outside the gene matches: 7.

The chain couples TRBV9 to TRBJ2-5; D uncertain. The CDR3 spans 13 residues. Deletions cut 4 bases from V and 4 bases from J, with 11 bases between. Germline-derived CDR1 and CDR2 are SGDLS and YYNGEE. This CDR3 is CASSLGLRETQYF. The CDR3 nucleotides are TGTGCCAGCAGCCTCGGGCTCAGAGAGACCCAGTACTTC.

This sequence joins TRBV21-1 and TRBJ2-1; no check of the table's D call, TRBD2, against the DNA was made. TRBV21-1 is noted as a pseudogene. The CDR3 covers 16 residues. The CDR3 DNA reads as TGTGCCAGCAGCAACCTAGCGGGAATCTCCTACAATGAGCAGTTCTTC. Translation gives CASSNLAGISYNEQFF.

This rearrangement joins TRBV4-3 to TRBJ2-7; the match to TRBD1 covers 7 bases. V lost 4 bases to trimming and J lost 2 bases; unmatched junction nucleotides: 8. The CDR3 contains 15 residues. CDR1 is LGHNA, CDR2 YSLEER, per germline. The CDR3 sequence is CASSRRQGQPYEQYF. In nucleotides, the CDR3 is TGCGCCAGCAGCCGACGACAGGGCCAACCCTACGAGCAGTACTTC.

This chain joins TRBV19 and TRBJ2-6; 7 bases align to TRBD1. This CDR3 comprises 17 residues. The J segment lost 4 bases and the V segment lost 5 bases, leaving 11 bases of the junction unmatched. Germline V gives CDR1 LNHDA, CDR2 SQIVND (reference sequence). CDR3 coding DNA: TGTGCCAGTAGTCCCTGGGGACAGACTGGAGGGGCCAACGTCCTGACTTTC. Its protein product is CASSPWGQTGGANVLTF.

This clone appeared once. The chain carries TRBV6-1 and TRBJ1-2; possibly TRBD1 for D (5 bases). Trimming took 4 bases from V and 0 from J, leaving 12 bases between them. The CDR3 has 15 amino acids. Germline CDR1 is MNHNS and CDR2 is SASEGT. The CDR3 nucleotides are TGTGCCAGCAGTGTCGATCAGGGCCCTAACTATGGCTACACCTTC. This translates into CASSVDQGPNYGYTF.

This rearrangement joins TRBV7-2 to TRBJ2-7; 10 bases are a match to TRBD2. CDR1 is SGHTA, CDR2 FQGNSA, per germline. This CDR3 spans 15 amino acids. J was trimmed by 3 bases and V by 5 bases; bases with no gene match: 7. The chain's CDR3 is CASSRASGRDYEQYF. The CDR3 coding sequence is TGTGCCAGCAGCCGAGCTAGCGGGAGAGACTACGAGCAGTACTTC.

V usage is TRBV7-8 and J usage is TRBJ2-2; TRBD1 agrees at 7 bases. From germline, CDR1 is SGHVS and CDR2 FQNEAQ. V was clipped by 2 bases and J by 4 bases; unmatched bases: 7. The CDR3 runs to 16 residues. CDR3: CASSLNTGAVTGELFF. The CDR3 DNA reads TGTGCCAGCAGCTTAAATACAGGGGCGGTCACCGGGGAGCTGTTTTTT.

Here the CDR3 DNA reads TGTGCCAGTAGTATAGATTCTGTAGCGGTCGAGCAGTACTTC. This sequence encodes CASSIDSVAVEQYF. The chain is built from TRBV19 and TRBJ2-7, with D maybe TRBD2 (6 bases). The CDR3 spans 14 residues. V lost 0 bases and J 6 bases, leaving 12 bases between the germline ends. Germline CDR1 is LNHDA and CDR2 is SQIVND (reference sequence). The full variable domain, completed using reference TRBV19 and TRBJ2-7, is DGGITQSPKYLFRKEGQNVTLSCEQNLNHDAMYWYRQDPGQGLRLIYYSQIVNDFQKGDIAEGYSVSREKKESFPLTVTSAQKNPTAFYLCASSIDSVAVEQYFGPGTRLTVT.

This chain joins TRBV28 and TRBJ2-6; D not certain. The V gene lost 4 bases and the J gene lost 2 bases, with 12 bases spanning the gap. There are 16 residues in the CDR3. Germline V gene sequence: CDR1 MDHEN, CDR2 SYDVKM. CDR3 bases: TGTGCCAGCAGTTCCCCTTGGGGAACTGGGGCCAACGTCCTGACTTTC. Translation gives CASSSPWGTGANVLTF.